The TCR beta chain under discussion was sequenced for a study of Tregs in tolerant kidney transplant recipients. Overall study results and limits: The most relevant donor-specific Treg TCRbeta repertoire apparently came from expansion with activated donor B cells. Validation in larger populations is needed because few patients were studied. Biological reproducibility was not directly addressed, but technical replication error appeared minimal.

On this clone itself: What it binds is not known.

The method was immunoSEQ multiplex PCR; TCRdb's version includes in-frame clones alone and lacks a portion of them. The data show about 59,000 clones, more than 70% seen once. The germline V gene has CDR1 GTSNPN and CDR2 SVGIG (reference sequence). CDR3 length equals 15 residues. With 0 bases removed from V and 1 base from J, the gap between germline ends came to 9 bases. Thawed PBMCs were FACS-sorted into unstimulated CD4+CD25+CD127- regulatory T cells, CD4+CD25- non-regulatory cells, CD4 and CD8 cells. The TCR comes from a human donor in good health. This sequence joins TRBV30 and TRBJ1-4; D uncertain. The sequenced sample consisted of CD4+ T cells from blood. CDR3 sequence (DNA): TGTGCCTGGAGTGTGGAGGCAGTAACTAATGAAAAACTGTTTTTT. Its translation is CAWSVEAVTNEKLFF.